The rows below give T cell receptor beta chains drawn from one sample of a study of T cells after yellow fever vaccination. TCRdb re-called the 5' RACE reads through MiXCR, storing one row per CDR3 protein. Here the sample spans approximately 250,000 distinct CDR3 sequences, approximately 3.8% being singletons. This specimen was PBMCs, taken 15 days after the yellow fever booster vaccination. The receptors were sampled from a young man who received the YFV17D yellow fever vaccine. The CDR3 runs from the conserved cysteine through the conserved F or W.

>TRBV28|TRBJ1-5
CASSLGRSGASNQPQHF
>TRBV24-1|TRBJ1-1
CATLRQHTEAFF
>TRBV4-1|TRBJ2-7
CASSQEHAYEQYF
>TRBV11-2|TRBJ1-6
CASSLDQRETPLHF
>TRBV6-1|TRBJ2-1
CASKGRGSYNEQFF
>TRBV5-1|TRBJ2-3
CASTQGAGDTQYF
>TRBV7-9|TRBJ2-6
CASSGRGTGANVLTF
>TRBV27|TRBJ1-2
CATAARFGFDYGYTF
>TRBV6-2/TRBV6-3|TRBJ1-4
CASSPDGYGNEKLFF
>TRBV18|TRBJ2-5
CASSPGTNIGETQYF
>TRBV11-1|TRBJ2-1
CASSSGTGSSYNEQFF
>TRBV12-3/TRBV12-4|TRBJ2-1
CASTFRGGASNEQFF
>TRBV5-1|TRBJ1-2
CASSLDVSGNYGYTF
>TRBV27|TRBJ1-1
CASSLKAGTGGTEAFF
>TRBV27|TRBJ2-3
CASSLLGQGYEDTQYF
>TRBV27|TRBJ2-4
CASSHQWQNIQYF
>TRBV5-1|TRBJ1-5
CASSLGEGWPNQPQHF
>TRBV5-1|TRBJ1-1
CASSLSPTDSEAFF
>TRBV6-5|TRBJ2-2
CASSYSRAGGWTGELFF
>TRBV12-3/TRBV12-4|TRBJ1-2
CASSTPGRGRGGYTF
>TRBV20-1|TRBJ1-1
CSAPQSVNTEAFF
>TRBV1|TRBJ2-3
CTRRRGENTDTQYF
>TRBV7-6|TRBJ2-2
CASSFTNANTGELFF
>TRBV7-2|TRBJ2-4
CASSSPGDMIAKNIQYF
>TRBV4-2|TRBJ2-1
CASSQTLRQTANNEQFF
>TRBV11-2|TRBJ2-5
CASRRTGETQYF
>TRBV7-9|TRBJ2-5
CASSPRASGGETQYF
>TRBV27|TRBJ1-5
CASSTQNQPQHF
>TRBV30|TRBJ1-1
CAWSRDSQAFF
>TRBV7-9|TRBJ1-6
CASSLGTGAPSPLHF
>TRBV5-1|TRBJ2-1
CASSLRQGHNEQFF
>TRBV9|TRBJ2-2
CASSVRYTGELFF
>TRBV6-2/TRBV6-3|TRBJ2-5
CASTETGGRETQYF
>TRBV29-1|TRBJ2-1
CSGSSGGYNEQFF
>TRBV5-1|TRBJ2-7
CASSPDGQGAYEQYF
>TRBV18|TRBJ2-1
CASSPPLGSQNNEQFF
>TRBV5-1|TRBJ1-1
CASGIDRLNTEAFF
>TRBV12-3/TRBV12-4|TRBJ2-1
CASSLRGGVSYNEQFF
>TRBV4-2|TRBJ1-4
CASSQEVTATNEKLFF
>TRBV6-1|TRBJ1-2
CASSELVYGDYGYTF
>TRBV6-1|TRBJ2-7
CASRQSYEQYF
>TRBV12-3/TRBV12-4|TRBJ1-2
CASSSGPAKSGYTF